Below, one T cell receptor (beta chain) is given with its context. Its antigen is undetermined. Libraries were prepared by immunoSEQ multiplex PCR; TCRdb keeps only in-frame clonotypes and omits some of them. The repertoire holds about 77,000 clones, with around nine tenths as singletons. V lost 5 bases to trimming and J lost 8 bases, with 10 bases between them. The CDR3 is made up of 11 amino acids. Germline V CDR1 and CDR2: SGHDT, YYEEEE. This entry belongs to a study of T cells in localized non-small cell lung cancer. General study points: For the top 100 tumor clones, a median roughly 56 also appeared in adjacent lung. Because only a single region of the tumor was sequenced, heterogeneity remains possible. Uninvolved adjacent lung had the highest recorded T cell clonality, with tumor below it. Overall survival was longer when the density of T cells in the blood was higher.

Specimen: peripheral blood, collected before any cancer treatment. The chain recombines TRBV5-6 with TRBJ1-1; D gene uncertain. The TCR comes from a woman aged 40-75 years with stage I squamous cell lung carcinoma. In nucleotides, the CDR3 is TGTGCCAGCAGTTTCGCACGCGAAGCTTTCTTT. Its translation is CASSFAREAFF.